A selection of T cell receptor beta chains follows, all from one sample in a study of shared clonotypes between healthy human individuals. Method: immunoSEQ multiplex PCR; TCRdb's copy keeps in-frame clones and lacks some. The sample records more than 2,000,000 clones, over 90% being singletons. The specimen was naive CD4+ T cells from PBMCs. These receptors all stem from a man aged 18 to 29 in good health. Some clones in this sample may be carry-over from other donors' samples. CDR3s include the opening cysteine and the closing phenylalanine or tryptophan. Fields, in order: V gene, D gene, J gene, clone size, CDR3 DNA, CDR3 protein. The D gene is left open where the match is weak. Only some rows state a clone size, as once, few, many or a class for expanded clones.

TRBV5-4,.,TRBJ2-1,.,TGTGCCAGCAGTCCACCGGGACTCTACAACACCGGGGGCAATGAGCAGTTCTTC,CASSPPGLYNTGGNEQFF
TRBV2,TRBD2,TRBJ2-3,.,TGTGCCAGCAGTGTACTAGCGGGAGGGGCAGATACGCAGTATTTT,CASSVLAGGADTQYF
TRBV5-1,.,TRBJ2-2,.,TGCGCCAGCAGCTTGGTTGAGGGGGCCGGGGAGCTGTTTTTT,CASSLVEGAGELFF
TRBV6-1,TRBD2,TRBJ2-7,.,TGTGCCAGCAGTGAGGGGCTAGCGGGGACGTACGAGCAGTACTTC,CASSEGLAGTYEQYF
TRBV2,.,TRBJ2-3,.,TGTGCCAGCAGTACCGCCGGGAGTATGTCAGATACGCAGTATTTT,CASSTAGSMSDTQYF
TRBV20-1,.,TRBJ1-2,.,TGCAGTGCTAGAGATCGGGGCTACACCTTC,CSARDRGYTF
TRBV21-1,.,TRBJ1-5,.,TGTGCCAGCAGCAAAGACTGTCCCGGGCCCAACTCGTATCAGCCCCAGCATTTT,CASSKDCPGPNSYQPQHF
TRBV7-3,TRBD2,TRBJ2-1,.,TGTGCCAGCAGCCCACTAGCGGGAGGGCGGGACAATGAGCAGTTCTTC,CASSPLAGGRDNEQFF
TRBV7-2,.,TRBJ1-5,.,TGTGCCAGCAGCTTAGCGTCCAGGGGCTATAGCAATCAGCCCCAGCATTTT,CASSLASRGYSNQPQHF
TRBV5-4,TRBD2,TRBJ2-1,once,TGTGCCGGGAATAGCGGGACCCATGAGCAGTTCTTC,CAGNSGTHEQFF
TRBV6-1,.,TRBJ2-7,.,TGTGCCAGCAAATCAGACAGCACTCACTCCTACGAGCAGTACTTC,CASKSDSTHSYEQYF
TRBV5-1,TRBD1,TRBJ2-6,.,TGCGCCAGCAGCTTGGGAGGGGGCCCCCGGTCTGGGGCCAACGTCCTGACTTTC,CASSLGGGPRSGANVLTF
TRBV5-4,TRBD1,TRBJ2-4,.,TGTGCCAGCAGCCCATCCGGGACAGCGGCCCTAGCCAAAAACATTCAGTACTTC,CASSPSGTAALAKNIQYF
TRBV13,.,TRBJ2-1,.,TGTGCCAGCAGCCAGGGGACTTTCCTCTCCTACAATGAGCAGTTCTTC,CASSQGTFLSYNEQFF
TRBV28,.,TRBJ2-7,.,TGTGCCAGCAGTTTCTACGGGAGAACCTACGAGCAGTACTTC,CASSFYGRTYEQYF
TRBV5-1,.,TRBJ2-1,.,TGCGCCAGCAGCAGGGACCTCAATGAGCAGTTCTTC,CASSRDLNEQFF